The TCR beta chain under discussion was sequenced for a study of blood T cell repertoires in COVID-19. Looking at the study overall: Some COVID-19 samples were acute and others convalescent; all came from the United States, Italy and Spain.

Categorization into cohorts depended on clinical history that participants reported. The CDR3 runs to 17 residues. Germline CDR1 is SEHNR and CDR2 is FQNEAQ (reference sequence). After removal of 1 base from V and 0 bases from J, the junction contained 5 bases not matched to a gene. The authors' processing: Amplifying reference gene primers gave estimates of nucleated cell counts. Using immunoSEQ multiplex PCR, the repertoire was profiled, and TCRdb retains in-frame clones only, with some absent. That table supplies the V and J calls and clone size; D and trimming were determined from the DNA. In the table there are about 300,000 clones, around nine tenths of which are singletons.

V gene TRBV7-9 combines with J gene TRBJ2-1, with 8 bases fitting TRBD1. This clonotype was obtained from a man aged 55 to 70 who had recovered from COVID-19. The sample taken for sequencing was PBMCs or T cells enriched from blood (not recorded which). CDR3 DNA: TGTGCCAGCAGCTTAGGCGCCGGACAGGGCTCCTACAATGAGCAGTTCTTC. This translates into CASSLGAGQGSYNEQFF.